Shown below are 15 T cell receptor beta chains from a single sample sequenced in a study of T-cell memory formation after mild COVID-19. TCRdb reprocessed the 5' RACE reads with MiXCR, giving one entry per CDR3 protein. The data contain hundreds of thousands of distinct CDR3 sequences, about 20% of them singletons. Sequencing was carried out using PBMCs or a T cell subset sorted from them (not recorded which). The receptors here all came from an adult woman who had mild COVID-19 (a few samples of this study predate the infection). Cell type and time point are not known.

This chain connects TRBV20-1 to TRBJ2-7; the D gene is possibly TRBD2 (5 bases). Trimming pared 4 bases from V and 3 bases from J, leaving 10 bases between. The CDR3 spans 12 residues. CDR1 DFQATT and CDR2 SNEGSKA come from the germline V gene (reference sequence). The CDR3 reads CSANTRFYEQYF. CDR3 nucleotide sequence: TGCAGTGCTAACACTAGGTTCTACGAGCAGTACTTC.

The rearrangement joins TRBV7-6 to TRBJ2-2; 7 bases align to TRBD2. The germline CDR1 and CDR2 sequences are SGHVS and FNYEAQ. The V gene end was trimmed by 5 bases and the J gene end by 6 bases; junction bases not matched to a gene: 12. The CDR3 sequence is 16 residues long. The CDR3 DNA reads as TGTGCCAGCAGCCAATACTCTGCGGGAGTGGCCGGGGAGCTGTTTTTT. Its protein product is CASSQYSAGVAGELFF.

V and J are TRBV12-3 or TRBV12-4 and TRBJ1-1, with 8 bases identical to TRBD1. The length of the CDR3 is 13 residues. J was trimmed by 5 bases and V by 7 bases; bases with no gene match: 6. The CDR3 sequence is CASIGTGGTEAFF. CDR3 coding DNA: TGTGCCAGCATCGGAACAGGGGGTACTGAAGCTTTCTTT.

The chain combines TRBV7-2 with TRBJ2-3; D is perhaps TRBD2 (5 bases). V lost 2 bases to trimming and J lost 2 bases, with 8 bases between them. The CDR3 contains 14 residues. Germline values: CDR1 SGHTA, CDR2 FQGNSA. The CDR3 spells CASSLRRDTDTQYF. The CDR3 bases are TGTGCCAGCAGCTTACGCCGGGACACAGATACGCAGTATTTT.

J is TRBJ2-1 and V is TRBV19; TRBD2 matches at 8 bases. V dropped 6 bases and J dropped 6; count of bases not matched to a gene: 4. This CDR3 contains 13 residues. Germline values: CDR1 LNHDA, CDR2 SQIVND (reference sequence). The CDR3 sequence is CASRSSGPNEQFF. CDR3 coding DNA: TGTGCCAGTAGATCTAGCGGGCCCAATGAGCAGTTCTTC.

V and J are TRBV25-1 and TRBJ2-7; 14 nucleotides align to TRBD2. This CDR3 is built from 17 residues. V shed 4 bases and J 6 bases; nucleotides not matched to a gene: 11. Germline V CDR1 and CDR2: MGHDK, SYGVNS. The CDR3 region is CASSVRLAGGPRSEQYF. Here the CDR3 DNA reads TGTGCCAGCAGTGTGAGACTAGCGGGAGGGCCGCGGTCCGAGCAGTACTTC.

This clonotype came up a few times. J is TRBJ1-1 and V is TRBV2; D is undetermined. V was shortened by 8 bases and J by 1 base, with 11 bases between the two germline ends. The germline V gene encodes CDR1 SNHLY and CDR2 FYNNEI. CDR3 length equals 13 residues. The CDR3 region is CASHGFKNTEAFF. For the CDR3, the DNA is TGTGCCAGCCACGGGTTTAAGAACACTGAAGCTTTCTTT.

This chain connects TRBV7-2 to TRBJ2-1; the match to TRBD1 covers 8 bases. Germline CDR1 and CDR2: SGHTA and FQGNSA. The CDR3 has 14 residues. Trimming at V came to 9 bases and at J to 10 bases, leaving 14 bases not matched to a gene. The CDR3 coding sequence is TGTGCCAGTGCCCGGGACAGGAACGATCTGGAGCAGTTCTTC. Its protein product is CASARDRNDLEQFF.

This clonotype was picked up a small number of times. This rearrangement joins TRBV9 to TRBJ2-3; 10 bases map to TRBD2. The CDR3 totals 16 residues. With 1 base clipped from V and 4 bases from J, the junction kept 6 bases outside the gene matches. Germline V gene data show CDR1 as SGDLS and CDR2 as YYNGEE. The CDR3 DNA is TGTGCCAGCAGCGTACTAGCGGGGGAAGGGGCAGATACGCAGTATTTT. This encodes CASSVLAGEGADTQYF.

The rearrangement joins TRBV4-1 to TRBJ1-1; no clear D gene. Germline V gene data show CDR1 as MGHRA and CDR2 as YSYEKL. V was trimmed by 5 bases and J by 6 bases, leaving 19 bases between them. The CDR3 consists of 15 residues. The CDR3 DNA reads TGCGCCAGCAGCGCCCGCGGCGGGTCGCGGTCTGAAGCTTTCTTT. It specifies CASSARGGSRSEAFF.

This rearrangement joins TRBV27 to TRBJ2-7, with 8 nucleotides matching TRBD2. This CDR3 comprises 15 residues. V shed 0 bases, J shed 5 bases, and the junction held 6 bases outside the gene matches. Germline CDR1 is MNHEY and CDR2 is SMNVEV (reference sequence). The CDR3 DNA is TGTGCCAGCAGTTTATCGCGGGAGGCAACGCACGAGCAGTACTTC. It yields the protein CASSLSREATHEQYF.

CDR3 residues: CASSQVVLLGTEAFF. The CDR3 nucleotides are TGTGCCAGCAGCCAAGTCGTGTTATTGGGCACTGAAGCTTTCTTT. The gene calls are TRBV4-2 and TRBJ1-1; no firm D call. Germline V gene data show CDR1 as LGHNA and CDR2 as YNFKEQ. The CDR3 spans 15 residues. Trimming cost V 1 base and J 4 bases, with 13 bases left between them.

This clonotype was observed a few times. The chain joins TRBV7-9 to TRBJ2-1, with D hard to call. The CDR3 has 15 amino acids. Trimming took off 5 bases at V and 4 bases at J, with 15 bases between the two ends. The V gene's germline CDR1 is SEHNR and CDR2 FQNEAQ (reference sequence). Written as DNA, the CDR3 is TGTGCCAGCAGCCCTCTTGGGCAACAGTACAATGAGCAGTTCTTC. Protein: CASSPLGQQYNEQFF.

The chain links TRBV5-1 to TRBJ2-1; 9 nucleotides match TRBD1. The CDR3 has 15 residues. From germline, CDR1 is SGHRS and CDR2 YFSETQ. Trimming cost V 2 bases and J 4 bases; bases outside gene matches: 4. Here the CDR3 reads CASSLEQGAYNEQFF. In nucleotides, the CDR3 is TGCGCCAGCAGCTTAGAACAGGGGGCGTACAATGAGCAGTTCTTC.

This sequence joins TRBV27 and TRBJ2-7; 7 nucleotides align to TRBD2. The CDR3 is 14 residues long. V was pared by 8 bases and J by 2 bases, with 9 bases of the junction left unmatched. Germline V CDR1 and CDR2: MNHEY, SMNVEV (reference sequence). The CDR3 nucleotides are TGTGCCAGCGGGGGGGACTACCGGCCCTACGAGCAGTACTTC. Its protein is CASGGDYRPYEQYF.